This T cell receptor (beta chain) emerged from a study of naive and memory T cell subsets. Alpha and beta libraries were amplified separately from the second PCR onward. CMV status came from CD4+ T cell IFNgamma after overnight CMV lysate stimulation of fresh PBMCs. This clonotype was observed a handful of times. The antigen remains undetermined. Trimming stripped 3 bases from V and 0 bases from J, with 17 bases between. Germline loops: CDR1 SGHTA, CDR2 FQGNSA. CDR3 size: 17 residues. Study-level findings and limits: A clonotype means one alpha or beta sequence, not an alpha/beta pair.

Both TRBC1 and TRBC2 were covered by a beta constant-region primer of two equimolar oligonucleotides. Nested alpha and beta constant-region primers with the SP2 primer drove four PCR rounds on ligated cDNA. MiXCR, applied by TCRdb to the UMI-ligation and nested PCR reads, yields one record per CDR3 protein. This table holds 95,000 to 150,000 distinct CDR3 sequences, roughly 32% found once. The chain uses TRBV7-2 and TRBJ2-5, with a weak D call TRBD1 (6 bases). This receptor was obtained from a human donor in good health. Sequenced: central memory CD4+ T cells from blood. The CDR3 reads CASSFLPQGPYQETQYF. The CDR3 DNA reads TGTGCCAGCAGCTTTTTACCGCAGGGGCCGTACCAAGAGACCCAGTACTTC.